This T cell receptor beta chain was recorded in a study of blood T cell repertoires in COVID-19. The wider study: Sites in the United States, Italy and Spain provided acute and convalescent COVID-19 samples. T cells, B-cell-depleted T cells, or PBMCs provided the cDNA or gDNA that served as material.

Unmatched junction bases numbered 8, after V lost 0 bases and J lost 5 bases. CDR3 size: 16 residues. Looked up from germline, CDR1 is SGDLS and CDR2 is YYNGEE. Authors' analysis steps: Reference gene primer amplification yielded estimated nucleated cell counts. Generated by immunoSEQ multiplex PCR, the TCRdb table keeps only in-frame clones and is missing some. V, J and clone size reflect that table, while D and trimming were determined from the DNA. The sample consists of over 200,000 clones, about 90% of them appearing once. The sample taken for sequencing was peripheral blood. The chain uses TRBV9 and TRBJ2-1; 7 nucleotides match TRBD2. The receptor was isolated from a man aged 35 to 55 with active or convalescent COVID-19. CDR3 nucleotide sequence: TGTGCCAGCAGCGTAGCCGGGGGAGGGGTGGACAATGAGCAGTTCTTC. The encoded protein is CASSVAGGGVDNEQFF.